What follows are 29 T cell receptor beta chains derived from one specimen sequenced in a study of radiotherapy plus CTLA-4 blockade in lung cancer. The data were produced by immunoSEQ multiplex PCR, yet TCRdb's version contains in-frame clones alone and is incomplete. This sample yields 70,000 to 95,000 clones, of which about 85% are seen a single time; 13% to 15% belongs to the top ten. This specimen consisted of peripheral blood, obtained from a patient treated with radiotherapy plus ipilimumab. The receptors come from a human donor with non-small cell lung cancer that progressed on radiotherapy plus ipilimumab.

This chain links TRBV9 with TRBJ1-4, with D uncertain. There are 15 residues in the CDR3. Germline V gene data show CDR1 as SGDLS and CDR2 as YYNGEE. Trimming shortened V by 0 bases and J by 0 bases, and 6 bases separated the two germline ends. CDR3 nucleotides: TGTGCCAGCAGCGTAGCGCCGGCAACTAATGAAAAACTGTTTTTT. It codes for CASSVAPATNEKLFF. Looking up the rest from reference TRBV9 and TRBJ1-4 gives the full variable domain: DSGVTQTPKHLITATGQRVTLRCSPRSGDLSVYWYQQSLDQGLQFLIQYYNGEERAKGNILERFSAQQFPDLHSELNLSSLELGDSALYFCASSVAPATNEKLFFGSGTQLSVL.

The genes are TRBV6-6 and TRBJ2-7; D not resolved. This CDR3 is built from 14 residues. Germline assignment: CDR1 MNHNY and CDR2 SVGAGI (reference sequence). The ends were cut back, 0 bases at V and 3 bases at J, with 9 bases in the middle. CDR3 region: CASSYSGRNYEQYF. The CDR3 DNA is TGTGCCAGCAGTTACTCTGGACGGAACTACGAGCAGTACTTC.

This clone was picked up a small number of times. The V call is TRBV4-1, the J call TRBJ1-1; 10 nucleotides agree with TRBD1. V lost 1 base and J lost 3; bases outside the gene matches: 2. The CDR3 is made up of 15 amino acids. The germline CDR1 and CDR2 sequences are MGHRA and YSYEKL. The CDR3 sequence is CASSQGTGGYTEAFF. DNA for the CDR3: TGCGCCAGCAGCCAAGGGACAGGGGGTTACACTGAAGCTTTCTTT.

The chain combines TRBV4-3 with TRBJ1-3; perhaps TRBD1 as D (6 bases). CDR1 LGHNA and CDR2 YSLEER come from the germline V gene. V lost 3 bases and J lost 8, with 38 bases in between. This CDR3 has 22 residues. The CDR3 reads CASSHDVLIDIYREARGDTIYF. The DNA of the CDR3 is TGCGCCAGCAGCCACGACGTCCTTATCGATATCTACAGGGAGGCCCGGGGAGACACCATATATTTT.

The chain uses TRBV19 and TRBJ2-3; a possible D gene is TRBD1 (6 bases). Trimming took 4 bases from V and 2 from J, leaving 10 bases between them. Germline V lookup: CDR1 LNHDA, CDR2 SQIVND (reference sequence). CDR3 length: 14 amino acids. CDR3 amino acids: CASSKGGFTDTQYF. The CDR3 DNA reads TGTGCCAGTAGTAAAGGGGGTTTCACAGATACGCAGTATTTT.

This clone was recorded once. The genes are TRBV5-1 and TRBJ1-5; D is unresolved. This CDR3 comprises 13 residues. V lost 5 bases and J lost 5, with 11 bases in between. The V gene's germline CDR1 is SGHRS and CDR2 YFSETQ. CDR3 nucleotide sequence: TGCGCCAGCAGTGTGCAGCCCCATCAGCCCCAGCATTTT. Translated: CASSVQPHQPQHF.

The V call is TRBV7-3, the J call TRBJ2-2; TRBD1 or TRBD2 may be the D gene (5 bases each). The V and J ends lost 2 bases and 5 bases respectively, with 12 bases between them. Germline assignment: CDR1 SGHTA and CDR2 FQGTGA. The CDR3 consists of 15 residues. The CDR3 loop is CASSLGASPTGELFF. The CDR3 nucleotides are TGTGCCAGCAGCTTAGGGGCTAGCCCGACCGGGGAGCTGTTTTTT.

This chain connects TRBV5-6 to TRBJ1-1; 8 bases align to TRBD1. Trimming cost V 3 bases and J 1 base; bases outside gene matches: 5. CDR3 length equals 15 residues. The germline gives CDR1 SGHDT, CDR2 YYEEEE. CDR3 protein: CASSYSTGANTEAFF. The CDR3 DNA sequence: TGTGCCAGCAGCTACTCGACAGGGGCGAACACTGAAGCTTTCTTT.

CDR3 nucleotides: TGTGCCACGGGGAAGGGACCGCAGGGGGAGCAGTACTTC. Translated, it gives CATGKGPQGEQYF. The chain couples TRBV28 to TRBJ2-7; D may be TRBD1 (6 bases). CDR3 length: 13 amino acids. Deletions cut 10 bases from V and 7 bases from J, with 20 bases between. The germline V gene encodes CDR1 MDHEN and CDR2 SYDVKM. Together with reference TRBV28 and TRBJ2-7, the CDR3 gives the full variable domain: DVKVTQSSRYLVKRTGEKVFLECVQDMDHENMFWYRQDPGLGLRLIYFSYDVKMKEKGDIPEGYSVSREKKERFSLILESASTNQTSMYLCATGKGPQGEQYFGPGTRLTVT.

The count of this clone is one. CDR3 bases: TGTGCCAGCAGCCAGGGAACAGCCTCCCCCTATGGCTACACCTTC. Translation: CASSQGTASPYGYTF. The chain joins TRBV4-2 to TRBJ1-2; D gene ambiguous. Germline V CDR1 and CDR2: LGHNA, YNFKEQ. V lost 3 bases to trimming and J lost 4 bases, with 15 bases between them. This CDR3 contains 15 residues.

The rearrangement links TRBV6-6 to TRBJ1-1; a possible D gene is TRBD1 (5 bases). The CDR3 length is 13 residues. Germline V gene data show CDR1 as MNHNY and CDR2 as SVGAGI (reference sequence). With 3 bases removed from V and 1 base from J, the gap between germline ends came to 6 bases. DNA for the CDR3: TGTGCCAGCAGTTATGGGGGGAACACTGAAGCTTTCTTT. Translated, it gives CASSYGGNTEAFF.

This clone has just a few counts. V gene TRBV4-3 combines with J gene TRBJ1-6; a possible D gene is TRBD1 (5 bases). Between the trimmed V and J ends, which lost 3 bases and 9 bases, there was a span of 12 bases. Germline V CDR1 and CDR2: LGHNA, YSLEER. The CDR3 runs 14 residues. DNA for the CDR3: TGCGCCAGCAGCCAGCAGGTCGGGGCTTCACCCCTCCACTTT. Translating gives CASSQQVGASPLHF.

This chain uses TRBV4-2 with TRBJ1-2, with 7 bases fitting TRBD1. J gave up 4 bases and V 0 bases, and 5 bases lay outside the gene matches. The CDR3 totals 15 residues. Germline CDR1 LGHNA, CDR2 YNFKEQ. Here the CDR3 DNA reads TGTGCCAGCAGCCAAGATCGTTGGGACAGCTATGGCTACACCTTC. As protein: CASSQDRWDSYGYTF.

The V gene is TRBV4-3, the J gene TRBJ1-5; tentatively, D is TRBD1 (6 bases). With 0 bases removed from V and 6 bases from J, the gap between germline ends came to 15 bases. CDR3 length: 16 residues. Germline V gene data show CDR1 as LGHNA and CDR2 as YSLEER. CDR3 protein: CASSQDFRTVGQPQHF. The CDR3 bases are TGCGCCAGCAGCCAAGATTTTCGGACAGTAGGTCAGCCCCAGCATTTT.

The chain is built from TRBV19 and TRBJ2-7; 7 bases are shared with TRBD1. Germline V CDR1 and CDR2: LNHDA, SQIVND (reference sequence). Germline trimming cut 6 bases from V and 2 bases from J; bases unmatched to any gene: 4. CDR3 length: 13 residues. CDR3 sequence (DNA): TGTGCCAGTAGGGGACAGTTAACCTACGAGCAGTACTTC. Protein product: CASRGQLTYEQYF.

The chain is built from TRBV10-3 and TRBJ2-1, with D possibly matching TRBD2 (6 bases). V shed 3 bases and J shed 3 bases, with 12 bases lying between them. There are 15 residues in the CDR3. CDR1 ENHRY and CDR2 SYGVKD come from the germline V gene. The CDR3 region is CAISDIGGYYNEQFF. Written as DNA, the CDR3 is TGTGCCATCAGTGATATTGGGGGGTACTACAATGAGCAGTTCTTC.

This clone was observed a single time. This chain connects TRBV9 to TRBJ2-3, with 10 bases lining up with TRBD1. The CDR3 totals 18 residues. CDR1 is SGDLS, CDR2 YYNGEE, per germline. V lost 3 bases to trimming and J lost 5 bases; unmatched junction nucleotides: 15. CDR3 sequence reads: CASSAAMPGQGSGDTQYF. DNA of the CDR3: TGTGCCAGCAGCGCCGCAATGCCGGGACAGGGGTCTGGAGATACGCAGTATTTT.

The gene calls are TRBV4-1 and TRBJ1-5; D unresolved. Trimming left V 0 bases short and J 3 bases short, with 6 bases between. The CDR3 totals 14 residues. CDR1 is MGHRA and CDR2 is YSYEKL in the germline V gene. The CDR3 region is CASSQEGYNQPQHF. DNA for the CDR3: TGCGCCAGCAGCCAAGAAGGGTACAATCAGCCCCAGCATTTT.

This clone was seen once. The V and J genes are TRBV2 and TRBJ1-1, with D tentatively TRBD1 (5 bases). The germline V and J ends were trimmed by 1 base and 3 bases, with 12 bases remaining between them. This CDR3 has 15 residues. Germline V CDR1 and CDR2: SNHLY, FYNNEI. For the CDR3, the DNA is TGTGCCAGCAGTGAAGTTCGGGGGGTACACACTGAAGCTTTCTTT. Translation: CASSEVRGVHTEAFF. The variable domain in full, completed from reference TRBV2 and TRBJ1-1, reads EPEVTQTPSHQVTQMGQEVILRCVPISNHLYFYWYRQILGQKVEFLVSFYNNEISEKSEIFDDQFSVERPDGSNFTLKIRSTKLEDSAMYFCASSEVRGVHTEAFFGQGTRLTVV.

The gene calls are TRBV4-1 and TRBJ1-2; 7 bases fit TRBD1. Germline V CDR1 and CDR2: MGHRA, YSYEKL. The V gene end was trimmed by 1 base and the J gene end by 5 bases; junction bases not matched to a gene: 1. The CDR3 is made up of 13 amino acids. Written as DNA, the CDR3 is TGCGCCAGCAGCCAAGGACAGGGTTATGGCTACACCTTC. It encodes CASSQGQGYGYTF.

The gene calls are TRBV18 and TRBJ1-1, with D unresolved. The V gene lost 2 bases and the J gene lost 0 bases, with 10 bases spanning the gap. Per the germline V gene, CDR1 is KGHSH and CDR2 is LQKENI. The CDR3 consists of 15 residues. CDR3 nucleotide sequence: TGTGCCAGCTCACCAGCGCAGTTCATGAACACTGAAGCTTTCTTT. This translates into CASSPAQFMNTEAFF. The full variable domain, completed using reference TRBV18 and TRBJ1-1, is NAGVMQNPRHLVRRRGQEARLRCSPMKGHSHVYWYRQLPEEGLKFMVYLQKENIIDESGMPKERFSAEFPKEGPSILRIQQVVRGDSAAYFCASSPAQFMNTEAFFGQGTRLTVV.

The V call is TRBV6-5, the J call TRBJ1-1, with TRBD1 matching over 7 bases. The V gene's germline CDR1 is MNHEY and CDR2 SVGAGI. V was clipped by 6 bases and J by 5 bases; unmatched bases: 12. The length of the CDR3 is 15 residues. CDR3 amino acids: CASSSIDRVGTEAFF. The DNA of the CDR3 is TGTGCCAGCAGCAGCATCGACAGGGTCGGGACTGAAGCTTTCTTT.

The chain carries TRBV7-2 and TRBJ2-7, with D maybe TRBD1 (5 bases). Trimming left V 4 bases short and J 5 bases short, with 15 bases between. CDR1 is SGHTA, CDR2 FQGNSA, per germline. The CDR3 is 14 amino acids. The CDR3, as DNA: TGTGCCAGCAGCTCCGACAGCCACCCGAACGAGCAGTACTTC. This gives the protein CASSSDSHPNEQYF. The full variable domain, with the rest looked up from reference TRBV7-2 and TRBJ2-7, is GAGVSQSPSNKVTEKGKDVELRCDPISGHTALYWYRQSLGQGLEFLIYFQGNSAPDKSGLPSDRFSAERTGGSVSTLTIQRTQQEDSAVYLCASSSDSHPNEQYFGPGTRLTVT.

The CDR3 bases are TGTGCCAGCAGCCCCGGACTAGCGGGGGAGACCCAGTACTTC. Protein: CASSPGLAGETQYF. The chain is built from TRBV5-4 and TRBJ2-5, with 12 bases lining up with TRBD2. Germline lookup yields CDR1 SGHNT and CDR2 YYREEE (reference sequence). The CDR3 has 14 amino acids. The V gene end was trimmed by 4 bases and the J gene end by 5 bases; junction bases not matched to a gene: 3.

CDR3 amino acids: CATSSRGESSLGGYTF. Written as DNA, the CDR3 is TGTGCCACCAGCAGTCGGGGGGAATCATCTTTAGGAGGCTACACCTTC. This chain uses TRBV15 with TRBJ1-2, with D tentatively TRBD1 (5 bases). V was clipped by 3 bases and J by 8 bases, with 22 bases between them. Germline V CDR1 and CDR2: LNHNV, YYDKDF (reference sequence). This CDR3 region has 16 residues.

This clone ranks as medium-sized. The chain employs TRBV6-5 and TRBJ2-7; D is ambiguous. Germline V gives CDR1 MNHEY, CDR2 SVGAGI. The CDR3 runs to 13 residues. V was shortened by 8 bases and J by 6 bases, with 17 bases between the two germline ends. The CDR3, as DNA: TGTGCCAGCGGGAACACGGCTCTTACCGAGCAGTACTTC. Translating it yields CASGNTALTEQYF.

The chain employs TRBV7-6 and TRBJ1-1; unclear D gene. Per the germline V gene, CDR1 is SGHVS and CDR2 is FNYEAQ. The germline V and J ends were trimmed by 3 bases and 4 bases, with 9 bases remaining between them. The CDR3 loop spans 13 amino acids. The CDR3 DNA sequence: TGTGCCAGCAGCTTGATGGAGGGCACTGAAGCTTTCTTT. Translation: CASSLMEGTEAFF.

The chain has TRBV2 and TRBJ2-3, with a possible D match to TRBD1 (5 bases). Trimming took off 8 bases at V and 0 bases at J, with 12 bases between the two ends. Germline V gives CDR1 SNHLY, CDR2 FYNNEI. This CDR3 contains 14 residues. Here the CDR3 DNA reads TGTGCCAGCGCAGACAGTGCTAGCACAGATACGCAGTATTTT. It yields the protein CASADSASTDTQYF. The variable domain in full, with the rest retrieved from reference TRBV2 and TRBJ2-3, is EPEVTQTPSHQVTQMGQEVILRCVPISNHLYFYWYRQILGQKVEFLVSFYNNEISEKSEIFDDQFSVERPDGSNFTLKIRSTKLEDSAMYFCASADSASTDTQYFGPGTRLTVL.

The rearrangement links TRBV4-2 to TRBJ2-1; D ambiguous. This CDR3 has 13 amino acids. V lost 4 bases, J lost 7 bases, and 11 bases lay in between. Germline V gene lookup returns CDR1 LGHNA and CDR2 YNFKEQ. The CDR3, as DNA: TGTGCCAGCAGCCCCGACCCTACGAATGAGCAGTTCTTC. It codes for CASSPDPTNEQFF.